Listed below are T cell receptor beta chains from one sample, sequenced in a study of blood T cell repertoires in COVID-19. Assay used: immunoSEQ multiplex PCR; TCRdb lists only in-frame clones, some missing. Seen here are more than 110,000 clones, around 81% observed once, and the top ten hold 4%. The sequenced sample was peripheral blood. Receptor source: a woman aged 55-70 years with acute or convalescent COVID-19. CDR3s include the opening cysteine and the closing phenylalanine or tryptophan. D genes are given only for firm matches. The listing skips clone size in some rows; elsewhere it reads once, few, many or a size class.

CDR3 protein: CASSLGPNTEAFF
CDR3 DNA: TGTGCCAGCAGTTTAGGGCCGAACACTGAAGCTTTCTTT
V gene: TRBV27
clone size: .
D gene: .
J gene: TRBJ1-1

CDR3 protein: CASSLTGYTEAFF
CDR3 DNA: TGTGCCAGCAGTCTCACAGGGTACACTGAAGCTTTCTTT
V gene: TRBV12-3/TRBV12-4
clone size: .
D gene: .
J gene: TRBJ1-1

CDR3 protein: CASSFGPYNEQFF
CDR3 DNA: TGTGCCAGCAGCTTTGGGCCCTACAATGAGCAGTTCTTC
V gene: TRBV7-3
clone size: .
D gene: .
J gene: TRBJ2-1

CDR3 protein: CSARRQGIKFF
CDR3 DNA: TGCAGTGCCAGAAGACAGGGGATAAAGTTCTTC
V gene: TRBV20-1
clone size: .
D gene: TRBD1
J gene: TRBJ2-1

CDR3 protein: CAVRGGQPNQPQHF
CDR3 DNA: TGTGCAGTTCGCGGGGGGCAGCCTAATCAGCCCCAGCATTTT
V gene: TRBV30
clone size: few
D gene: .
J gene: TRBJ1-5

CDR3 protein: CASSPGTSGREGNEQFF
CDR3 DNA: TGCGCCAGCAGCCCCGGGACTAGCGGGAGGGAAGGCAATGAGCAGTTCTTC
V gene: TRBV5-1
clone size: .
D gene: TRBD2
J gene: TRBJ2-1

CDR3 protein: CASSPKWEATGELFF
CDR3 DNA: TGTGCCAGCTCACCAAAATGGGAGGCCACCGGGGAGCTGTTTTTT
V gene: TRBV18
clone size: .
D gene: .
J gene: TRBJ2-2

CDR3 protein: CASSLAGSSYNEQFF
CDR3 DNA: TGTGCCAGCAGCTTAGCCGGGAGCTCCTACAATGAGCAGTTCTTC
V gene: TRBV7-6
clone size: few
D gene: .
J gene: TRBJ2-1

CDR3 protein: CASSPRGSPLEQYF
CDR3 DNA: TGTGCCAGCAGCCCCCGGGGTAGTCCGCTCGAGCAGTACTTC
V gene: TRBV7-8
clone size: .
D gene: .
J gene: TRBJ2-7

CDR3 protein: CASSKRGSYTF
CDR3 DNA: TGTGCCAGCAGTAAAAGGGGCAGCTACACCTTC
V gene: TRBV28
clone size: .
D gene: .
J gene: TRBJ1-2

CDR3 protein: CASSPTRRNNEQFF
CDR3 DNA: TGTGCCAGCAGTCCGACTAGGCGGAACAATGAGCAGTTCTTC
V gene: TRBV27
clone size: .
D gene: .
J gene: TRBJ2-1

CDR3 protein: CASSRPSGGVGTDTQYF
CDR3 DNA: TGTGCCAGCAGCCGTCCCTCCGGAGGGGTGGGCACAGATACGCAGTATTTT
V gene: TRBV7-9
clone size: .
D gene: .
J gene: TRBJ2-3

CDR3 protein: CASTSRDRGQETQYF
CDR3 DNA: TGTGCCAGCACCTCTAGGGACAGGGGGCAAGAGACCCAGTACTTC
V gene: TRBV6-5
clone size: .
D gene: TRBD1
J gene: TRBJ2-5

CDR3 protein: CASSQASATNEKLFF
CDR3 DNA: TGCGCCAGCAGCCAAGCGAGCGCAACTAATGAAAAACTGTTTTTT
V gene: TRBV4-3
clone size: .
D gene: .
J gene: TRBJ1-4

CDR3 protein: CAIRAREGGNTGELFF
CDR3 DNA: TGTGCCATCAGAGCAAGAGAAGGGGGAAACACCGGGGAGCTGTTTTTT
V gene: TRBV10-3
clone size: .
D gene: .
J gene: TRBJ2-2

CDR3 protein: CASSILRGSYNEQFF
CDR3 DNA: TGTGCCAGTAGTATTCTCCGGGGCTCCTACAATGAGCAGTTCTTC
V gene: TRBV19
clone size: .
D gene: .
J gene: TRBJ2-1

CDR3 protein: CASSQSHKGTEAFF
CDR3 DNA: TGTGCCAGCAGCCAATCTCACAAGGGGACTGAAGCTTTCTTT
V gene: TRBV3-1/TRBV3-2
clone size: .
D gene: .
J gene: TRBJ1-1

CDR3 protein: CASSVDALENEQYF
CDR3 DNA: TGTGCCAGCAGCGTAGATGCGTTGGAGAACGAGCAGTACTTC
V gene: TRBV9
clone size: .
D gene: .
J gene: TRBJ2-7

CDR3 protein: CASSIKGARYTF
CDR3 DNA: TGTGCCAGTAGTATAAAGGGGGCCCGCTACACCTTC
V gene: TRBV19
clone size: .
D gene: TRBD1
J gene: TRBJ1-2

CDR3 protein: CAISRIGTDNSPLHF
CDR3 DNA: TGTGCCATCAGCAGAATAGGGACAGACAATTCACCCCTCCACTTT
V gene: TRBV10-3
clone size: .
D gene: TRBD1
J gene: TRBJ1-6

CDR3 protein: CASSLVSGRAEQYF
CDR3 DNA: TGTGCCAGCAGCTTAGTGTCCGGGAGGGCAGAGCAGTACTTC
V gene: TRBV11-2
clone size: .
D gene: TRBD2
J gene: TRBJ2-7

CDR3 protein: CASSPGLAGGGGETQYF
CDR3 DNA: TGTGCCAGCAGCCCGGGACTAGCGGGAGGGGGGGGAGAGACCCAGTACTTC
V gene: TRBV7-2
clone size: .
D gene: TRBD2
J gene: TRBJ2-5

CDR3 protein: CASSLGTGENYGYTF
CDR3 DNA: TGTGCCAGCTCACTAGGGACAGGAGAAAACTATGGCTACACCTTC
V gene: TRBV18
clone size: .
D gene: TRBD1
J gene: TRBJ1-2

CDR3 protein: CASSPPDGAPYEQYF
CDR3 DNA: TGTGCCAGCTCACCACCCGATGGGGCACCCTACGAGCAGTACTTC
V gene: TRBV18
clone size: .
D gene: .
J gene: TRBJ2-7

CDR3 protein: CASSPQPPGMGGSPLHF
CDR3 DNA: TGTGCCAGCAGCCCCCAACCCCCAGGGATGGGTGGTTCACCCCTCCACTTT
V gene: TRBV7-2
clone size: once
D gene: .
J gene: TRBJ1-6

CDR3 protein: CASSAAGNYGYTF
CDR3 DNA: TGTGCCAGCAGTGCCGCAGGGAACTATGGCTACACCTTC
V gene: TRBV25-1
clone size: many
D gene: .
J gene: TRBJ1-2

CDR3 protein: CASSSGTGLYEQYF
CDR3 DNA: TGTGCCAGCAGCTCCGGGACAGGCCTCTACGAGCAGTACTTC
V gene: TRBV11-2
clone size: few
D gene: TRBD1
J gene: TRBJ2-7

CDR3 protein: CASSLGSPWETQYF
CDR3 DNA: TGTGCCAGCTCACTCGGGAGCCCATGGGAGACCCAGTACTTC
V gene: TRBV18
clone size: .
D gene: .
J gene: TRBJ2-5

CDR3 protein: CASRTTMRTGDTDTQYF
CDR3 DNA: TGTGCCAGCAGGACAACAATGCGGACAGGGGACACAGATACGCAGTATTTT
V gene: TRBV28
clone size: .
D gene: TRBD1
J gene: TRBJ2-3

CDR3 protein: CASSGIGGAGEKLFF
CDR3 DNA: TGTGCCAGCAGCGGAATAGGGGGGGCGGGTGAAAAACTGTTTTTT
V gene: TRBV25-1
clone size: once
D gene: .
J gene: TRBJ1-4

CDR3 protein: CASSTRQGSRSSYNSPLHF
CDR3 DNA: TGTGCCAGCAGCACGCGACAGGGGAGTCGGAGCTCCTATAATTCACCCCTCCACTTT
V gene: TRBV7-4
clone size: .
D gene: TRBD1
J gene: TRBJ1-6

CDR3 protein: CASSFRAHSSYNEQFF
CDR3 DNA: TGTGCCAGCAGTTTCAGGGCTCACAGCTCCTACAATGAGCAGTTCTTC
V gene: TRBV28
clone size: .
D gene: .
J gene: TRBJ2-1

CDR3 protein: CAWTPATSGRMQYF
CDR3 DNA: TGTGCCTGGACCCCGGCGACTAGCGGGAGGATGCAGTACTTC
V gene: TRBV30
clone size: .
D gene: TRBD2
J gene: TRBJ2-7